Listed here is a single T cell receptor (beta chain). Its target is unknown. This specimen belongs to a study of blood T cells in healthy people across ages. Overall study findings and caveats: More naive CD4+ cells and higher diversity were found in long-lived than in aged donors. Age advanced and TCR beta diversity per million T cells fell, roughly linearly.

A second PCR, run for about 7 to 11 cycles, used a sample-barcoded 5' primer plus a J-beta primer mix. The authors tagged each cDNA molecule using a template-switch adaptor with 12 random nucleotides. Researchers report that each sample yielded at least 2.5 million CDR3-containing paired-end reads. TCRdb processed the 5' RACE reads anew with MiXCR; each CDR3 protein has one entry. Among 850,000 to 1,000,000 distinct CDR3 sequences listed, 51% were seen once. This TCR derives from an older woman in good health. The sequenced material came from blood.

CDR3 in amino acids: CASSPGRGNSEQFF. CDR3 nucleotides: TGTGCCAGTAGTCCGGGTAGGGGGAATAGTGAGCAGTTCTTC. J is TRBJ2-1 and V is TRBV19; D possibly corresponds to TRBD1 (6 bases). Deletions cut 5 bases from V and 9 bases from J, with 17 bases between. Germline V gene lookup returns CDR1 LNHDA and CDR2 SQIVND (reference sequence). CDR3 length: 14 amino acids.